This is a list of T cell receptor beta chains from one sample in a study of cytomegalovirus exposure and HLA in healthy donors. Measured with immunoSEQ multiplex PCR; TCRdb has only the in-frame clones, and not every one. The data show about 140,000 clones, roughly 80% seen once. Sequencing was carried out using PBMCs. All receptors derive from a female donor in good health and CMV-seronegative. Both conserved end residues are part of each CDR3. A D gene is named only where the DNA matches it firmly. Clone sizes are given selectively: once, few, many, or a class where the clone is expanded.

NA	NA	TRBV7-9	15	TRBJ1-4	TGTGCCAGCAGCTTAGGAGAGGGGGAGAATGAAAAACTGTTTTTT	CASSLGEGENEKLFF
NA	TRBD2	TRBV25-1	13	TRBJ2-7	TGTGCCAGCAGTGCTCCCGGGACTACGGAGCAGTACTTC	CASSAPGTTEQYF
NA	TRBD1	TRBV4-1	17	TRBJ2-3	TGCGCCAGCAGCCAAGTGTCCGGGACAGGGTCTACAGATACGCAGTATTTT	CASSQVSGTGSTDTQYF
NA	TRBD2	TRBV28	14	TRBJ2-7	TGTGCCAGCAGTACCGGGGGGTCTGGCTACGAGCAGTACTTC	CASSTGGSGYEQYF
NA	NA	TRBV30	13	TRBJ1-1	TGTGCCTGGAGTACGGGACAGAACACTGAAGCTTTCTTT	CAWSTGQNTEAFF
few	TRBD2	TRBV6-1	15	TRBJ2-7	TGTGCCAGCAGTGAAGGGGCGGGAGGTAACTACGAGCAGTACTTC	CASSEGAGGNYEQYF
once	NA	TRBV18	14	TRBJ1-2	TGTGCCAGCTCACCCCTGGACAGTGGAGCAGGCTACACCTTC	CASSPLDSGAGYTF
NA	NA	TRBV7-6	15	TRBJ2-3	TGTGCCAGCAGCTTAGCAGGAGCTAGCACAGATACGCAGTATTTT	CASSLAGASTDTQYF
NA	NA	TRBV5-1	16	TRBJ1-3	TGCGCCAGCAGCTTGGCCCTGACAGGAGGTGGAAACACCATATATTTT	CASSLALTGGGNTIYF
once	NA	TRBV27	14	TRBJ1-1	TGTGCCAGCGGGTTAGTAGGGGTGGCCACTGAAGCTTTCTTT	CASGLVGVATEAFF
once	TRBD2	TRBV6-5	15	TRBJ2-1	TGTGCCAGCCGACTAGCGGGAGGAAGGGGCAATGAGCAGTTCTTC	CASRLAGGRGNEQFF
NA	NA	TRBV11-2	14	TRBJ2-3	TGTGCCAGCAGCCTTACAGGATCCACAGATACGCAGTATTTT	CASSLTGSTDTQYF
NA	TRBD1	TRBV28	15	TRBJ1-2	TGTGCCAGCAGCCCACAGGGGGGAAGGGGCTATGGCTACACCTTC	CASSPQGGRGYGYTF
NA	TRBD1	TRBV6-5	15	TRBJ2-7	TGTGCCAGCAGTTACTCGGGACAGGGGGCTTACGAGCAGTACTTC	CASSYSGQGAYEQYF
NA	NA	TRBV28	18	TRBJ1-5	TGTGCCAGCAGCTACGGACTGGCACTCGTCCGCGGGAACCAGCCCCAGCATTTT	CASSYGLALVRGNQPQHF
NA	NA	TRBV30	13	TRBJ2-3	TGTGCCTGGAGTGACAGGGCTTTGAATACGCAGTATTTT	CAWSDRALNTQYF
NA	NA	TRBV19	14	TRBJ2-7	TGTGCCAGTAGTATGCTCAGGGTTCCCTACGAGCAGTACTTC	CASSMLRVPYEQYF
NA	NA	TRBV28	15	TRBJ1-4	TGTGCCAGCAGTTGGGAGGTGGGGGGGAATGAAAAACTGTTTTTT	CASSWEVGGNEKLFF
NA	NA	TRBV7-9	16	TRBJ2-5	TGTGCCAGCAGCTTAGAAGCCGGACAGAGCCAAGAGACCCAGTACTTC	CASSLEAGQSQETQYF
NA	NA	TRBV9	13	TRBJ1-1	TGTGCCAGCAGCTTATTTCCAGGACAGGAAGCTTTCTTT	CASSLFPGQEAFF
NA	NA	TRBV6-5	13	TRBJ1-1	TGTGCCAGCAGTTACCAAGCGGAAACTGAAGCTTTCTTT	CASSYQAETEAFF
NA	TRBD1	TRBV27	14	TRBJ1-1	TGTGCCAGCAGTTCGGACAGGGGAGGTACTGAAGCTTTCTTT	CASSSDRGGTEAFF
NA	NA	TRBV9	14	TRBJ2-7	TGTGCCAGCAGCGTAGGCCCAGGGGCCTACGAGCAGTACTTC	CASSVGPGAYEQYF
many	TRBD2	TRBV11-2	14	TRBJ2-7	TGTGCCAGCAGCTTCGGGGGGGCCTCCTACGAGCAGTACTTC	CASSFGGASYEQYF
NA	TRBD2	TRBV9	15	TRBJ2-2	TGTGCCAGCAGCGTAAATCTAGCGGGAGCCGGGGAGCTGTTTTTT	CASSVNLAGAGELFF
NA	TRBD2	TRBV27	14	TRBJ2-7	TGTGCCAGCAGGTTAGCGGGAGAGTCCTACGAGCAGTACTTC	CASRLAGESYEQYF
NA	NA	TRBV28	16	TRBJ2-2	TGTGCCAGCAGGCGGATCAAGCTCGCGAACACCGGGGAGCTGTTTTTT	CASRRIKLANTGELFF
NA	TRBD1	TRBV6-1	17	TRBJ2-5	TGTGCCAGCAGTGAATCGAACTGGAGACAGGGGCAAGAGACCCAGTACTTC	CASSESNWRQGQETQYF
NA	TRBD1	TRBV5-8	13	TRBJ1-2	TGTGCCAGCAGCTTCCCGGACAGGGCCGGCTACACCTTC	CASSFPDRAGYTF
NA	NA	TRBV6-5	16	TRBJ2-5	TGTGCCAGCAGTTACGAGGCAGGCACTTCTATGAGGGAGCAGTACTTC	CASSYEAGTSMREQYF
few	NA	TRBV28	12	TRBJ2-1	TGTGCCAGCAGCCCTGTCTGGAGTGAGCAGTTCTTC	CASSPVWSEQFF
NA	NA	TRBV28	17	TRBJ2-1	TGTGCCAGCAGTCCAATCAGGGGTATAAGCTCCTACAATGAGCAGTTCTTC	CASSPIRGISSYNEQFF